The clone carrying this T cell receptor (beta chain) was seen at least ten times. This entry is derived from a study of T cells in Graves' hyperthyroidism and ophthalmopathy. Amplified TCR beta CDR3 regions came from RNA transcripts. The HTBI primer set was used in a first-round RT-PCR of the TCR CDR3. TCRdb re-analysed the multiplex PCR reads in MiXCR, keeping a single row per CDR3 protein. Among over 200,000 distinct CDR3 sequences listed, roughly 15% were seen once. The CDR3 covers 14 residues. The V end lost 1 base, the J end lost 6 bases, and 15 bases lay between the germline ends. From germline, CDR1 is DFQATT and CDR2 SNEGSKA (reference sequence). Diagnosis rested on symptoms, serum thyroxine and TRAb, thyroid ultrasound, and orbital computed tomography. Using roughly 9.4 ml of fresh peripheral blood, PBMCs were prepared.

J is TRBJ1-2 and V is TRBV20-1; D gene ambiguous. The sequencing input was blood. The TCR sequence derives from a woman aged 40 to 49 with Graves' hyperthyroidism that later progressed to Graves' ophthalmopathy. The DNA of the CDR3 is TGCAGTGCTAGAGCCCTTGGGGATAGGGATGGCTACACCTTC. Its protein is CSARALGDRDGYTF.